The 31 T cell receptor beta chains presented below share a single source sample, sequenced in a study of blood T cells in healthy people across ages. The authors ran a second PCR of about 7 to 11 cycles using a sample-barcoded 5' primer and a J-beta primer mix. MiXCR was run by TCRdb on the 5' RACE reads, yielding one entry per CDR3 protein. The top ten hold 30% to 40% of the sample, which has roughly 700,000 distinct CDR3 sequences, approximately 50% seen once. Sequencing was carried out using blood. These receptors all stem from a woman in her sixties or seventies in good health.

This sequence joins TRBV28 and TRBJ2-1; D could derive from TRBD1 or TRBD2 (5 bases each). The V end was cut by 5 bases, the J end by 1 base, with 30 bases between. The CDR3 contains 21 residues. CDR1 and CDR2 (germline): MDHEN, SYDVKM. The CDR3 sequence is CASSQGSGRWWEIGSYNEQFF. The CDR3 nucleotides are TGTGCCAGCAGTCAGGGTTCGGGGCGATGGTGGGAAATCGGGTCCTACAATGAGCAGTTCTTC.

V gene TRBV7-3 combines with J gene TRBJ2-3; TRBD1 agrees at 10 bases. Trimming at V came to 4 bases and at J to 4 bases, leaving 5 bases not matched to a gene. The CDR3 covers 15 residues. Germline values: CDR1 SGHTA, CDR2 FQGTGA. CDR3 sequence: CASSSGTGDSDTQYF. DNA of the CDR3: TGTGCCAGCAGCTCCGGGACAGGGGATTCAGATACGCAGTATTTT.

V gene TRBV29-1 combines with J gene TRBJ1-2; tentative D call: TRBD1 (5 bases). This CDR3 spans 12 amino acids. V shed 0 bases and J shed 10 bases, with 12 bases lying between them. CDR1 and CDR2 from the germline V gene are SQVTM and ANQGSEA. CDR3 sequence reads: CSVEEGVPDYTF. The DNA for the CDR3 is TGCAGCGTTGAAGAGGGGGTCCCCGACTACACCTTC.

This clonotype has just a few counts. CDR3 in amino acids: CAISEPGTSGRNEQFF. The CDR3 nucleotides read TGTGCCATCAGCGAACCCGGGACTAGCGGGAGGAATGAGCAGTTCTTC. The rearrangement uses TRBV10-3 and TRBJ2-1; 15 bases map to TRBD2. CDR3 size: 16 residues. Per germline, CDR1 ENHRY and CDR2 SYGVKD. After removal of 6 bases from V and 7 bases from J, the junction contained 7 bases not matched to a gene.

The table lists this clonotype with many counts. A read error may account for a junction end that differs from germline. The chain is built from TRBV5-1 and TRBJ2-3; D unclear. In germline, CDR1 is SGHRS, CDR2 YFSETQ. CDR3 length: 13 residues. The CDR3 coding sequence is TGTGCCAGCAGCTTAGATCTTACAGATACGCAGTATTTT. It encodes CASSLDLTDTQYF.

The count of this clonotype is one. This chain links TRBV9 with TRBJ2-1, with D uncertain. Trimming removed 4 bases at V and 7 bases at J, with 12 bases between. CDR1 and CDR2 from the germline V gene are SGDLS and YYNGEE. CDR3 length equals 13 residues. CDR3 loop: CASSSPGSNEQFF. CDR3 coding DNA: TGTGCCAGCAGCTCCCCGGGCAGTAATGAGCAGTTCTTC.

V is TRBV12-3 or TRBV12-4 and J is TRBJ2-1; D possibly uses TRBD1 or TRBD2 (5 bases each). With 3 bases removed from V and 7 bases from J, the gap between germline ends came to 10 bases. The CDR3 is 13 residues long. CDR3 protein: CASSFLGENEQFF. In nucleotides, the CDR3 is TGTGCCAGCAGTTTTCTGGGGGAGAATGAGCAGTTCTTC.

The V and J genes are TRBV19 and TRBJ2-5; D not resolved. The CDR3 has 17 amino acids. Trimming stripped 4 bases from V and 3 bases from J, with 21 bases between. Germline V lookup: CDR1 LNHDA, CDR2 SQIVND (reference sequence). This chain's CDR3 is CASSKAGSGFEEETQYF. The CDR3 DNA follows: TGTGCCAGTAGTAAGGCTGGGTCGGGTTTCGAGGAAGAGACCCAGTACTTC.

The V gene is TRBV5-1, the J gene TRBJ1-2; D unclear. V was trimmed by 0 bases and J by 6 bases, leaving 15 bases between them. Germline loops: CDR1 SGHRS, CDR2 YFSETQ. This CDR3 has 15 residues. The CDR3 DNA sequence: TGCGCCAGCAGCTTGGCCCCGACACACCCGGATGGCTACACCTTC. Translation: CASSLAPTHPDGYTF.

This sequence joins TRBV24-1 and TRBJ2-1; a possible D gene is TRBD1 (6 bases). The J call may be faulty, since TRBJ2-7 better matches the DNA end. This CDR3 has 15 amino acids. From germline, CDR1 is KGHDR and CDR2 SFDVKD. CDR3 nucleotide sequence: TGTGCCACCAGTGATCCGGACAGAGCCTACAATGAGCAGTACTTC. This encodes CATSDPDRAYNEQYF.

The gene calls are TRBV12-5 and TRBJ2-1; 15 bases are a match to TRBD2. This CDR3 comprises 13 residues. In germline, CDR1 is LGHNT, CDR2 FRNRAP. V trimming: 7 bases; J trimming: 12 bases; junction bases outside the gene matches: 4. The CDR3 is CASVGLAGGRQFF. The CDR3 nucleotides read TGTGCTAGTGTGGGACTAGCGGGAGGTCGGCAGTTCTTC.

The rearrangement links TRBV6-5 to TRBJ2-5; 13 positions agree with TRBD2. The CDR3 is 16 residues long. V shed 6 bases and J 1 base; nucleotides not matched to a gene: 5. Germline assignment: CDR1 MNHEY and CDR2 SVGAGI. The CDR3: CASRLGLAGVQETQYF. CDR3 bases: TGTGCCAGCAGGCTAGGACTAGCGGGAGTCCAAGAGACCCAGTACTTC.

The V gene is TRBV20-1, the J gene TRBJ1-5; possibly TRBD1 for D (6 bases). Trimming removed 1 base from V and 6 bases from J, with 13 bases in between. The CDR3 is 14 amino acids. Germline V CDR1 and CDR2: DFQATT, SNEGSKA (reference sequence). CDR3 in DNA: TGCAGTGCTAGAGTAAGGAGGGGGAGTCAGCCCCAGCATTTT. Translated: CSARVRRGSQPQHF.

The CDR3 DNA reads as TGTGCCAGCGGGATCGAAGTTCGGTTGGCTGCGACAGGCTACGAGCAGTACTTC. Translation: CASGIEVRLAATGYEQYF. The chain is built from TRBV28 and TRBJ2-5; D perhaps matches TRBD1 (6 bases). The J call may not be correct, given that the DNA end is closer to TRBJ2-7. Germline V CDR1 and CDR2: MDHEN, SYDVKM. This CDR3 region has 18 residues.

V is TRBV2 and J is TRBJ2-5; possibly TRBD2 for D (6 bases). The CDR3 runs to 12 residues. The germline gives CDR1 SNHLY, CDR2 FYNNEI. With 9 bases removed from V and 9 bases from J, the gap between germline ends came to 17 bases. The CDR3 here is CASYRQREAQYF. The CDR3 coding sequence is TGTGCCAGTTACCGGCAGAGGGAGGCCCAGTACTTC. The whole variable domain, remainder taken from reference TRBV2 and TRBJ2-5, is EPEVTQTPSHQVTQMGQEVILRCVPISNHLYFYWYRQILGQKVEFLVSFYNNEISEKSEIFDDQFSVERPDGSNFTLKIRSTKLEDSAMYFCASYRQREAQYFGPGTRLLVL.

V and J are TRBV25-1 and TRBJ2-1; TRBD2 agrees at 9 bases. In germline, CDR1 is MGHDK, CDR2 SYGVNS. This CDR3 has 15 amino acids. Trimming at V came to 0 bases and at J to 8 bases, leaving 5 bases not matched to a gene. CDR3 bases: TGTGCCAGCAGTGAATATAGGCGGGAGGGGGATGAGCAGTTCTTC. Translating it yields CASSEYRREGDEQFF.

This clonotype was counted once. This chain connects TRBV20-1 to TRBJ2-1, with 11 nucleotides matching TRBD2. Unmatched junction bases numbered 5, after V lost 2 bases and J lost 8 bases. CDR1 DFQATT and CDR2 SNEGSKA come from the germline V gene (reference sequence). CDR3 length: 14 residues. DNA of the CDR3: TGCAGTGCTAGACTAGCGGGAGGAACCGATGAGCAGTTCTTC. This encodes CSARLAGGTDEQFF.

This chain uses TRBV7-2 with TRBJ2-7, with 8 bases fitting TRBD2. The CDR3 totals 14 residues. The V and J ends lost 2 bases and 6 bases, in that order; junction bases with no gene match: 6. CDR1 and CDR2 (germline): SGHTA, FQGNSA. This chain's CDR3 is CASSLRREVTEQYF. CDR3 DNA: TGTGCCAGCAGCTTAAGGCGGGAGGTCACCGAGCAGTACTTC.

This chain joins TRBV29-1 and TRBJ2-7, with 7 positions matching TRBD1. The CDR3 is 14 amino acids. Germline lookup yields CDR1 SQVTM and CDR2 ANQGSEA. J lost 9 bases, V lost 0 bases, and 11 bases had no gene match. The CDR3 region is CSVEDRWTGSGQYF. The CDR3, as DNA: TGCAGCGTTGAAGATAGATGGACAGGCTCCGGGCAGTACTTC.

This chain links TRBV7-2 with TRBJ1-6; the D gene is possibly TRBD1 (5 bases). Germline loops: CDR1 SGHTA, CDR2 FQGNSA. The CDR3 sequence is 15 residues long. V dropped 2 bases and J dropped 10 bases, with 15 bases sitting between them. This CDR3 reads CASSLRGQGPSPLHF. CDR3 nucleotides: TGTGCCAGCAGCTTAAGGGGTCAGGGTCCCTCACCCCTCCACTTT.

As concerns this clonotype: A junction boundary mismatches the germline segment, possibly from a read error. The chain employs TRBV5-1 and TRBJ2-2, with D perhaps being TRBD1 or TRBD2 (6 bases each). The CDR3 spans 15 residues. Germline CDR1 and CDR2: SGHRS and YFSETQ. CDR3 amino acids: CARSSGGANTGELFF. The CDR3 nucleotides are TGCGCCCGCAGTTCCGGGGGCGCGAACACCGGGGAGCTGTTTTTT.

This clonotype was observed once. This rearrangement joins TRBV5-1 to TRBJ2-5; no clear D. The J call could be wrong; TRBJ2-7 is a better fit for the DNA end. The V gene's germline CDR1 is SGHRS and CDR2 YFSETQ. The CDR3 sequence is 15 residues long. As DNA, the CDR3 is TGCGCCAGCAGCTCCCTGGGCGGCTTAGCCTACGAGCAGTACTTC. Its protein product is CASSSLGGLAYEQYF.

Here the CDR3 reads CSVDRGEGLGPQHF. Here the CDR3 DNA reads TGCAGCGTTGACAGGGGAGAGGGGCTAGGGCCCCAGCATTTT. J is TRBJ1-5 and V is TRBV29-1; D possibly corresponds to TRBD1 (6 bases). V lost 3 bases to trimming and J lost 9 bases, with 18 bases between them. The CDR3 contains 14 residues. Germline values: CDR1 SQVTM, CDR2 ANQGSEA. The variable domain in full, completed from reference TRBV29-1 and TRBJ1-5, reads SAVISQKPSRDICQRGTSLTIQCQVDSQVTMMFWYRQQPGQSLTLIATANQGSEATYESGFVIDKFPISRPNLTFSTLTVSNMSPEDSSIYLCSVDRGEGLGPQHFGDGTRLSIL.

A note on this clonotype: An end of the junction does not agree with germline; a read error may underlie this. The chain carries TRBV4-2 and TRBJ2-5; tentatively, D is TRBD2 (5 bases). The end of the DNA is better explained by TRBJ2-7, so the J call may be wrong. The length of the CDR3 is 13 residues. Germline V gives CDR1 LGHNA, CDR2 YNFKEQ. This CDR3 is CANSQELAYEQYF. For the CDR3, the DNA is TGTGCCAACAGCCAAGAACTAGCCTACGAGCAGTACTTC.

The V call is TRBV7-2, the J call TRBJ1-6; D gene ambiguous. This CDR3 spans 14 amino acids. Germline CDR1 reads SGHTA; CDR2 reads FQGNSA. The V and J ends lost 5 bases and 2 bases respectively, with 7 bases between them. The CDR3 region is CASSHGAYNSPLHF. In DNA, the CDR3 is TGTGCCAGCAGCCACGGAGCCTATAATTCACCCCTCCACTTT.

This clonotype was detected a few times. The V and J genes are TRBV4-2 and TRBJ2-7, with unresolved D. CDR1 LGHNA and CDR2 YNFKEQ come from the germline V gene. This CDR3 is built from 13 residues. Trimming shortened V by 3 bases and J by 4 bases, and 10 bases separated the two germline ends. CDR3: CASSHPGIYEQYF. The CDR3, as DNA: TGTGCCAGCAGCCATCCTGGGATTTACGAGCAGTACTTC.

This chain uses TRBV20-1 with TRBJ2-1; 9 nucleotides line up with TRBD1. V lost 5 bases and J lost 0; bases outside the gene matches: 5. From germline, CDR1 is DFQATT and CDR2 SNEGSKA (reference sequence). The CDR3 extends over 15 amino acids. Written as DNA, the CDR3 is TGCAGTGCTCCCGACAGGGGGAGCTCCTACAATGAGCAGTTCTTC. Translating gives CSAPDRGSSYNEQFF.

This clonotype was found a few times. The rearrangement links TRBV20-1 to TRBJ2-7; TRBD2 aligns across 7 bases. The germline CDR1 and CDR2 sequences are DFQATT and SNEGSKA (reference sequence). The V and J ends lost 3 bases and 1 base, in that order; junction bases with no gene match: 12. The CDR3 length is 16 residues. As DNA, the CDR3 is TGCAGTGCTAGCTCGAGCGGGAAGCGGGAATCCTACGAGCAGTACTTC. Translated, it gives CSASSSGKRESYEQYF.

CDR3: CASSLLMWTPDTQYF. CDR3 DNA sequence: TGTGCCAGCAGCCTATTAATGTGGACGCCAGATACGCAGTATTTT. The chain combines TRBV7-2 with TRBJ2-3; D gene ambiguous. V was clipped by 5 bases and J by 4 bases, with 16 bases between them. The CDR3 extends over 15 amino acids. Germline V gene data show CDR1 as SGHTA and CDR2 as FQGNSA.

The chain is built from TRBV7-2 and TRBJ2-4; D remains unclear. Germline V gene data show CDR1 as SGHTA and CDR2 as FQGNSA. Trimming removed 6 bases at V and 8 bases at J, with 11 bases between. This CDR3 has 12 amino acids. The CDR3 here is CTSRGPQDIQYF. Written as DNA, the CDR3 is TGTACCAGCAGAGGGCCCCAGGACATTCAGTACTTC.

The table lists this clonotype with a few counts. The rearrangement joins TRBV28 to TRBJ1-5; D is unresolved. This CDR3 comprises 12 residues. CDR1 and CDR2 from the germline V gene are MDHEN and SYDVKM. V dropped 2 bases and J dropped 5 bases, with 4 bases sitting between them. In DNA form, the CDR3 reads TGTGCCAGCAGTTTAGGGCATCAGCCCCAGCATTTT. It translates to CASSLGHQPQHF.